The present entry profiles one TCR beta chain with its context. Its antigen is not yet known. Per-base quality was not reported, and no clone a single base away is much larger than it. Patients with a history of autoimmune disease or receiving systemic immunosuppression were excluded from the trial. In every dose cohort, peripheral blood was drawn for TCR sequencing at baseline, cycle 4 day 1, and cycle 7 day 1. The samples were drawn from a first-in-human, open-label, multicenter phase I dose-escalation trial of ivuxolimab. The trial enrolled adults with locally advanced or metastatic head and neck squamous cell, hepatocellular, melanoma or renal cell carcinoma. Before TCR sequencing, CD4+ and CD8+ T cells were separately sorted from peripheral blood. Between the V and J ends, shortened by 5 bases and 6 bases respectively, the junction contains 10 bases. CDR1 and CDR2, per the germline V gene, are SGHAT and FQNNGV. The CDR3 holds 13 amino acids from the cysteine to the phenylalanine. Only the CDR3 region is kept as DNA, spanning 39 bases read in frame from base 1.

This sample is drawn from a study of OX40 agonist ivuxolimab in advanced cancers. Background on the whole study: Ivuxolimab was an agonistic, fully human IgG2 monoclonal antibody directed against OX40 (CD134), a costimulatory receptor. The dose-escalation cohort was around 84% male with a mean age of about 60 years, ranging from about 23 to 85. Patients were allowed to have had prior anti-PD-1, anti-PD-L1 or anti-CTLA-4 therapy, and less than 45% of the dose-escalation patients had previously received checkpoint inhibitors. Intravenous ivuxolimab was administered to patients every 2 weeks at six dose levels: 0.01, 0.1, 0.3, 1.5, 3 and 10 mg/kg. Partial responses were achieved by three dose-escalation patients, of whom one had hepatocellular carcinoma and two had cutaneous melanoma. Of the 50 to 55 patients in dose escalation, 19 had hepatocellular carcinoma, roughly 15 had melanoma, 9 had renal cell carcinoma and 9 had head and neck cancer. The purpose of peripheral TCRbeta sequencing was to test whether ivuxolimab changed TCR sequence diversity and led to clonal T-cell expansion. The paper covers the monotherapy dose-escalation part of the phase I ivuxolimab trial, which included N ≈ 54 patients.

Genomic DNA was extracted from sorted cells for sequencing of the TCRbeta CDR3 region. TCRbeta CDR3 regions were sequenced using the immunoSEQ Assay. The table comes from immuneACCESS by way of TCRdb, which keeps in-frame sequences with V and J called. Part of the clones is missing from these tables; in studies checked, under half for an unresolved V gene and the rest for unknown reasons. The sample table contains 55,000 to 70,000 clones; only one count was recorded for 65% to 90% of them. Jointly, the top ten make up about 1% of the sample. The research as a whole found: In the 0.1-3.0 mg/kg groups, partial responders had among the lowest normalized peripheral clonal expansion, particularly in CD8+ T cells. The antigen specificity of the peripheral T cells that underwent clonal expansion was not determined. At doses of 0.1 to 3.0 mg/kg, clonal expansion of both CD4+ and CD8+ T cells in blood was seen between baseline and week 6. After ivuxolimab, expanded clones were on average more numerous among CD8+ T cells than among CD4+ T cells. Low levels of normalized T-cell clonal expansion were also seen in some nonresponding patients.

Recombination connected TRBV11-2 to TRBJ2-2; confidence is insufficient to name the D gene. This material consisted of CD4+ or CD8+ T cells sorted from blood, taken in a trial of the OX40 agonist ivuxolimab. This receptor was taken from an adult with an advanced solid tumor such as melanoma, head and neck, liver or kidney cancer. The CDR3 is CASSLYQAGELFF. The base sequence is TGTGCCAGCAGCCTCTACCAAGCCGGGGAGCTGTTTTTT.